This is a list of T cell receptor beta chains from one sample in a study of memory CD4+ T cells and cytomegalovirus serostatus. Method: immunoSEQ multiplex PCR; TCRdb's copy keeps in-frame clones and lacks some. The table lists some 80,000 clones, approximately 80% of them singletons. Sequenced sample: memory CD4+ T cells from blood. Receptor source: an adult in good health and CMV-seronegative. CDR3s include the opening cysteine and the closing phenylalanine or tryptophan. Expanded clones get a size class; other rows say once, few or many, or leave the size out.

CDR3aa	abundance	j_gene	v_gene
CASSPTPSSTDTQYF	-	TRBJ2-3	TRBV5-1
CASSLDGAEAFF	-	TRBJ1-1	TRBV11-3
CASSLYSGELFF	-	TRBJ2-2	TRBV6-5
CAWSGQRYTGELFF	few	TRBJ2-2	TRBV30
CASSLGAGDGNTIYF	-	TRBJ1-3	TRBV11-2
CASSLPPSTDTQYF	once	TRBJ2-3	TRBV18
CASSYVRGYTF	-	TRBJ1-2	TRBV6-6
CASSQVSGGNTGELFF	-	TRBJ2-2	TRBV4-2
CASSATGRRETQYF	-	TRBJ2-5	TRBV9
CASSLRRDGRTDTQYF	-	TRBJ2-3	TRBV7-9
CASRTASGGLGYTF	-	TRBJ1-2	TRBV27
CASSPLGSSTDTQYF	-	TRBJ2-3	TRBV9
CASSEGQGGGYTF	many	TRBJ1-2	TRBV7-2
CAWSALTGGLSGYTF	-	TRBJ1-2	TRBV30
CASSFKGVTNTEAFF	-	TRBJ1-1	TRBV5-4
CASSQTGQISTDTQYF	-	TRBJ2-3	TRBV6-6
CSARAGTEQYF	-	TRBJ2-7	TRBV20-1